This TCR beta chain was sequenced in a study of blood T cells in healthy people across ages. Overall study: About one barcoded beta molecule per two T cells was captured by template switching.

Notes on the study in general: Changes seen in expanded clonotypes were possibly confounded by donor CMV status left unknown.

Total RNA was isolated from each sample in quantities of at least 5.5 micrograms. Combining a sample-barcoded 5' primer with a J-beta primer mix, a second PCR ran for roughly 6 to 12 cycles. TCRdb called the 5' RACE reads again in MiXCR, with one record for every CDR3 protein. The table shows hundreds of thousands of distinct CDR3 sequences, with more than 40% occurring only once. In its sample, this clonotype was seen a few times. Its antigen remains unknown. The sequenced material came from blood. This TCR was sampled from a woman aged 55-69 years in good health.

The CDR3 spells CASRSSGGYNEQFF. CDR3 coding DNA: TGCGCCAGCAGGTCTAGCGGGGGCTACAATGAGCAGTTCTTC. The chain is built from TRBV10-2 and TRBJ2-1, with 10 positions matching TRBD2. CDR1 is WSHSY, CDR2 SAAADI, per germline. V was pared by 6 bases and J by 3 bases, with 2 bases of the junction left unmatched. The length of the CDR3 is 14 residues.